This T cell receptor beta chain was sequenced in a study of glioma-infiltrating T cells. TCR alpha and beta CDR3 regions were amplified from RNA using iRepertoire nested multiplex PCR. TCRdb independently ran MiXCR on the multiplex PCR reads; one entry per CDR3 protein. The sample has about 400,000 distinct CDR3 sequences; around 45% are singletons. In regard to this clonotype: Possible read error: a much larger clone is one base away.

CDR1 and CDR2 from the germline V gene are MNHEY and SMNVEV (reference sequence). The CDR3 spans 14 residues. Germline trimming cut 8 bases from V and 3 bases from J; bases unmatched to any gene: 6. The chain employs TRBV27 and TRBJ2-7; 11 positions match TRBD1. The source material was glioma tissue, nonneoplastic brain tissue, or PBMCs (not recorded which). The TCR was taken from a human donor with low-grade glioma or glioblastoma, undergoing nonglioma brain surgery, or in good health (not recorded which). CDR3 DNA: TGTGCCAGCCTAAGGACAGGGGGCCTCTACGAGCAGTACTTC. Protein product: CASLRTGGLYEQYF.